This record covers a single TCR beta chain. In its sample, this clonotype was seen many times. Its target antigen remains unknown. Base qualities are not recorded, but no much larger clone differs from it by a single base. Between the V and J ends, shortened by 5 bases and 10 bases respectively, the junction contains 19 bases. The CDR3 runs 14 amino acids, cysteine and phenylalanine included. Left in the record is the CDR3 DNA by itself, 42 bases read in frame from the first base. Taken from the germline V gene (reference sequence), the CDR1 and CDR2 loops are SEHNR and FQNEAQ. The record originates from a study of molecular identifiers for immune sequencing clone quantification (dated by TCRdb to about 2018). About the study as a whole: For a replicate experiment, the RNA from either 20,000 or 100,000 naive CD8 T cells was divided into five aliquots, and four of those aliquots went on to sequencing. This methods study benchmarked molecular-identifier clustering-based TCR repertoire sequencing (MIDCIRS) and TCR RNA copy counting, using CD8 T cells to do so. Overall study results and their limits: When barcode sub-clustering was left out, chimeric consensus sequences inflated TCR diversity, with chimeras reaching as high as 47%. Clones above 20 RNA copies held over 97% of molecules in CMV-specific effector cells but under 1% in naive cells. Highly expanded clone sizes could be underestimated because identical TCR molecules may share a barcode. Modeling indicated approximately 3.1 TCR RNA copies recovered per cell, compared with around 10 by digital PCR, which implies a capture efficiency of 25% to 35%. Naive libraries contained spiked-in Jurkat TCR RNA (more than nine copies' worth), which is not part of the donor repertoire. Spiked-in Jurkat TCR RNA equivalent to a single cell was reported to be detectable even among 800,000 to 1,000,000 naive CD8 T cells.

Libraries of naive CD8 T cells were generated from roughly 21,000 to 960,000 sorted cells, with 10%, 30% or 50% of the purified RNA used. On a BD FACSAria II, naive CD8 T cells were FACS-sorted as CD8+CD4-CCR7+CD45RA+ and collected into RLT Plus buffer. Roughly ten TCR copies' worth of Jurkat RNA were spiked into roughly 20,000-1,000,000 naive CD8 T cell samples to test detection sensitivity. Enrichment of CD8 T cells was performed with RosetteSep CD8+ T Cell Enrichment Cocktail and Ficoll-Paque, after which ACK red cell lysis was carried out. The library was obtained by PCR. Sequencing used an Illumina HiSeq 4000. Bulk TCR libraries were prepared as previously described, using TCR primers listed in Table S5. The Qiagen AllPrep DNA/RNA kit was used to purify total RNA. Before analysis, reads from multiple sequencing runs of one library were combined. On the study's bioinformatics: Reads were retained only if the reads had an exact TCR constant sequence, and the retained reads were trimmed to 150 nt and grouped according to their 12-nt molecular barcodes. Reads inside each barcode group were sub-clustered using a 15% Levenshtein threshold, and a quality-weighted consensus sequence was constructed for each RNA molecule. Non-functional sequences were removed, as were lower-count sequences one edit away from another. Barcode sub-clusters with fewer than 20% of the maximum read count were removed, based on fitting two negative binomial distributions. TCRdb ran its own pipeline on the public reads, namely fastp trimming at Q25 and MiXCR clone calling, and kept in-frame beta chains. CDR3 protein duplicates are merged, each entry listing the most common genes and DNA. Here the V and J calls rest on TCRdb's processing, not on the authors' analysis. The sample yields over 600,000 distinct CDR3 sequences; less than 20% were counted once. Roughly 0.9% of the sample lies in the top ten.

The sample taken for sequencing was naive CD8+ T cells from blood, with Jurkat cell RNA spiked in. Sample cell subset or site, as interpreted from the label and publication: FACS-sorted CD8+CD4-CCR7+CD45RA+ naive T cells. This sequence uses TRBV7-9 and TRBJ2-3; the D segment cannot be called with confidence. This receptor was obtained from a human donor in good health. Some libraries in this study had Jurkat cell RNA spiked in. The DNA reads TGTGCCAGCAGCGCGACGGGTGCTCCCGTGGCGCAGTATTTT. It encodes CASSATGAPVAQYF.